These 11 T cell receptor beta chains share one sample of origin, sequenced in a study of glioma-infiltrating T cells after dendritic cell vaccination. Time point indicated: after dendritic cell vaccination, including at tumor progression/relapse. Generated by immunoSEQ multiplex PCR, the TCRdb table keeps only in-frame clones and is missing some. This table holds 85,000 to 100,000 clones, 75% to 90% found once. Sequencing was performed on blood, taken after dendritic cell vaccination. These receptors originate from a human donor with glioblastoma.

This rearrangement joins TRBV6-6 to TRBJ2-1; 12 positions agree with TRBD1. The trim removed 2 bases at V and 6 bases at J, leaving 5 bases unmatched. This CDR3 is built from 16 residues. Germline CDR1 is MNHNY and CDR2 is SVGAGI (reference sequence). The CDR3 reads CASSYEGQGASNEQFF. CDR3 DNA: TGTGCCAGCAGTTACGAGGGACAGGGGGCCTCCAATGAGCAGTTCTTC.

The chain links TRBV4-1 to TRBJ2-3, with TRBD2 identical over 11 bases. The CDR3 spans 16 residues. Germline CDR1 MGHRA, CDR2 YSYEKL. With V trimmed by 2 bases and J by 4 bases, 5 bases remained unmatched. The CDR3 loop is CASSQSSGGLADTQYF. The CDR3 DNA sequence: TGCGCCAGCAGCCAATCTAGCGGGGGGCTGGCAGATACGCAGTATTTT.

The V and J genes are TRBV2 and TRBJ2-3; TRBD2 matches 14 bases. Trimming removed 6 bases from V and 7 bases from J; junction bases left unmatched: 6. CDR3 length equals 15 residues. From germline, CDR1 is SNHLY and CDR2 FYNNEI. DNA of the CDR3: TGTGCCAGCAGCCCCGGGACTAGCGGGGGTTATACGCAGTATTTT. This translates into CASSPGTSGGYTQYF.

This clone was seen once. The gene calls are TRBV28 and TRBJ1-1; 7 bases align to TRBD1. With 6 bases clipped from V and 5 bases from J, the junction kept 18 bases outside the gene matches. CDR3 length equals 17 residues. Germline V gene sequence: CDR1 MDHEN, CDR2 SYDVKM. CDR3 in amino acids: CASRNGQVRVDGTEAFF. The CDR3 coding sequence is TGTGCCAGCAGAAACGGACAGGTCCGCGTCGATGGTACTGAAGCTTTCTTT.

The V call is TRBV6-5, the J call TRBJ2-1, with D possibly being TRBD2 (6 bases). The CDR3 is 15 residues long. Germline CDR1 is MNHEY and CDR2 is SVGAGI. With 4 bases removed from V and 3 bases from J, the gap between germline ends came to 13 bases. The CDR3 spells CASSSLNSGYNEQFF. The CDR3 DNA follows: TGTGCCAGCAGTTCCCTAAATAGCGGCTACAATGAGCAGTTCTTC.

The chain couples TRBV7-2 to TRBJ2-1; 8 nucleotides agree with TRBD2. The CDR3 has 16 amino acids. The J segment lost 7 bases and the V segment lost 2 bases, leaving 10 bases of the junction unmatched. Germline assignment: CDR1 SGHTA and CDR2 FQGNSA. CDR3 DNA: TGTGCCAGCAGCTTAACCGGGACTAGGGGGGGGAATGAGCAGTTCTTC. Its protein product is CASSLTGTRGGNEQFF. The full variable domain, in which reference TRBV7-2 and TRBJ2-1 provide the parts outside the CDR3, is GAGVSQSPSNKVTEKGKDVELRCDPISGHTALYWYRQSLGQGLEFLIYFQGNSAPDKSGLPSDRFSAERTGGSVSTLTIQRTQQEDSAVYLCASSLTGTRGGNEQFFGPGTRLTVL.

The sample holds a few counts of this clone. The V call is TRBV9, the J call TRBJ1-2, with unresolved D. The V end lost 0 bases, the J end lost 5 bases, and 11 bases lay between the germline ends. CDR3 length: 14 amino acids. Germline V CDR1 and CDR2: SGDLS, YYNGEE. CDR3 sequence (DNA): TGTGCCAGCAGCGTAGAGGCAGGAAGTTATGGCTACACCTTC. It encodes CASSVEAGSYGYTF.

The V gene is TRBV15, the J gene TRBJ1-3; D unclear. Per the germline V gene, CDR1 is LNHNV and CDR2 is YYDKDF (reference sequence). V lost 5 bases and J 2 bases, leaving 10 bases between the germline ends. The CDR3 spans 14 residues. The CDR3 here is CATSSQLAGNTIYF. CDR3 coding DNA: TGTGCCACCAGCTCGCAGTTGGCTGGAAACACCATATATTTT.

V usage is TRBV19 and J usage is TRBJ1-5; 8 bases are a match to TRBD1. CDR1 and CDR2 from the germline V gene are LNHDA and SQIVND (reference sequence). V shed 8 bases and J 4 bases; nucleotides not matched to a gene: 4. This CDR3 region has 13 residues. Here the CDR3 DNA reads TGTGCCAGTCTCGGGACAGGAAATCAGCCCCAGCATTTT. Its protein is CASLGTGNQPQHF.

This sequence joins TRBV25-1 and TRBJ1-2; D remains unclear. Germline CDR1 reads MGHDK; CDR2 reads SYGVNS. V shed 6 bases and J shed 3 bases, with 14 bases lying between them. The CDR3 is made up of 14 amino acids. The CDR3 sequence: CASRGESIHYGYTF. In nucleotides, the CDR3 is TGTGCCAGCAGGGGAGAGTCGATCCACTATGGCTACACCTTC.

The chain couples TRBV6-6 to TRBJ2-7; the match to TRBD1 covers 9 bases. The V and J ends lost 8 bases and 3 bases, in that order; junction bases with no gene match: 14. The CDR3 extends over 16 amino acids. Per the germline V gene, CDR1 is MNHNY and CDR2 is SVGAGI (reference sequence). CDR3 sequence (DNA): TGTGCCAGCGCAAAATCCAGGGACAGGGTATTCTACGAGCAGTACGTC. It is translated as CASAKSRDRVFYEQYV.